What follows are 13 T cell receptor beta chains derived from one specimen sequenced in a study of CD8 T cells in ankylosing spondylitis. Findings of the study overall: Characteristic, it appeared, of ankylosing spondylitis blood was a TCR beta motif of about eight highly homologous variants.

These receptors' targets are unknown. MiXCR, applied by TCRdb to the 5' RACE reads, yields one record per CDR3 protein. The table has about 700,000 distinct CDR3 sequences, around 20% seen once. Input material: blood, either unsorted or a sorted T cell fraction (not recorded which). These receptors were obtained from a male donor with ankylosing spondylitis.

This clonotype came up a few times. The CDR3 region has the DNA TGTGCCAGCAGTTACTCCGGACGGCTAGCTGGCTACACCTTC. This translates into CASSYSGRLAGYTF. The rearrangement links TRBV6-5 to TRBJ1-2; no definite D call. V lost 0 bases, J lost 7 bases, and 12 bases lay in between. The CDR3 is 14 amino acids. Germline assignment: CDR1 MNHEY and CDR2 SVGAGI.

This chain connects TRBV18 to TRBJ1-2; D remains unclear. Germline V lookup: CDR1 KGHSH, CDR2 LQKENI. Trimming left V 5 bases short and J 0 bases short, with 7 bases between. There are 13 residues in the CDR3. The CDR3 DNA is TGTGCCAGCTCAACGGACCCTAACTATGGCTACACCTTC. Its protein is CASSTDPNYGYTF.

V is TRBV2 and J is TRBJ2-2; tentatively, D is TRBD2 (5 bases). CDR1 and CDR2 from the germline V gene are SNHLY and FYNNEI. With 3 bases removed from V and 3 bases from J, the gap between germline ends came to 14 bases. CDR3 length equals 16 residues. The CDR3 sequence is CASSEAGGSYTGELFF. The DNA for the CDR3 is TGTGCCAGCAGTGAGGCTGGCGGGTCCTACACCGGGGAGCTGTTTTTT.

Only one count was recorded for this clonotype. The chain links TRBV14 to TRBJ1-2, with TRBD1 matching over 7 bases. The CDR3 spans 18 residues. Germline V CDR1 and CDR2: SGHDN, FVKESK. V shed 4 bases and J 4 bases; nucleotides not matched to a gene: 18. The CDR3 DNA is TGTGCCAGCAGCCTATCTTTAACCTGGCAGGGGGAATCCTATGGCTACACCTTC. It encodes CASSLSLTWQGESYGYTF. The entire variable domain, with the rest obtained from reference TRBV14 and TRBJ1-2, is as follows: EAGVTQFPSHSVIEKGQTVTLRCDPISGHDNLYWYRRVMGKEIKFLLHFVKESKQDESGMPNNRFLAERTGGTYSTLKVQPAELEDSGVYFCASSLSLTWQGESYGYTFGSGTRLTVV.

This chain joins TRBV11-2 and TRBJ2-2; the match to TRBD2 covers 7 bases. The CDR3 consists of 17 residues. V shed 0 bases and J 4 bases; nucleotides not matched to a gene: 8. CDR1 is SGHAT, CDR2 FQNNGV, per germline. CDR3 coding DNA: TGTGCCAGCAGCTTAGATGTGGCGGGAGCGAGCACCGGGGAGCTGTTTTTT. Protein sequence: CASSLDVAGASTGELFF.

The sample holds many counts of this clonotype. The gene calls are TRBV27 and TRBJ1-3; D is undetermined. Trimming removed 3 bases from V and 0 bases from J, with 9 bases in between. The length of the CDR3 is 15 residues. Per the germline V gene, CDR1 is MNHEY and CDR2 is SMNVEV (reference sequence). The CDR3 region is CASSFGYPSGNTIYF. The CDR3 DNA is TGTGCCAGCAGTTTCGGTTACCCCTCTGGAAACACCATATATTTT.

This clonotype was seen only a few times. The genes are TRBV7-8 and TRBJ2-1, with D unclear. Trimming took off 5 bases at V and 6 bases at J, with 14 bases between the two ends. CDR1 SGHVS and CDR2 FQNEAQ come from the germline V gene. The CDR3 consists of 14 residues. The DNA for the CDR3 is TGTGCCAGCAGCCCCCTTCCCCCCCTCAATGAGCAGTTCTTC. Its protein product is CASSPLPPLNEQFF. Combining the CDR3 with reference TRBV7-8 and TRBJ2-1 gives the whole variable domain GAGVSQSPRYKVAKRGQDVALRCDPISGHVSLFWYQQALGQGPEFLTYFQNEAQLDKSGLPSDRFFAERPEGSVSTLKIQRTQQEDSAVYLCASSPLPPLNEQFFGPGTRLTVL.

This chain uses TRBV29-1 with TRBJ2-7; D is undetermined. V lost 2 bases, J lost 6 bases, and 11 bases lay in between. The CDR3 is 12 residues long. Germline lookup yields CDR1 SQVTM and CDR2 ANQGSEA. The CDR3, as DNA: TGCAGCGTTGAATCTGGGGATCCCGAGCAGTACTTC. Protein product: CSVESGDPEQYF.

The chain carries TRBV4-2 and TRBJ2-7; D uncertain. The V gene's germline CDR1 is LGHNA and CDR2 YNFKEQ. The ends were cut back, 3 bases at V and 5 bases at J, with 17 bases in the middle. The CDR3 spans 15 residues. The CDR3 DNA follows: TGTGCCAGCAGCCACCCTTCGACGAGGCTCAACGAGCAGTACTTC. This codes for CASSHPSTRLNEQYF.

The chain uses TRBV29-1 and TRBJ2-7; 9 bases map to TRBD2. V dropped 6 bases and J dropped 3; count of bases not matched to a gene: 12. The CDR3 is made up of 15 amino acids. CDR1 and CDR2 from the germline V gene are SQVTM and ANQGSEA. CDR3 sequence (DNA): TGCAGCGTCCGCGGACTAGCGCCGATGGTCTACGAGCAGTACTTC. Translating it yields CSVRGLAPMVYEQYF.

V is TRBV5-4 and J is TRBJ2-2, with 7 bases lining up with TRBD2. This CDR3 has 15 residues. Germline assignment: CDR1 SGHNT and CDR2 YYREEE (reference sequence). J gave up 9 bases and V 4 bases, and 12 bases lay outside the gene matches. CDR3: CASSLGAGNTWELFF. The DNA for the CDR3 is TGTGCCAGCAGCCTCGGAGCGGGGAATACTTGGGAGCTGTTTTTT.

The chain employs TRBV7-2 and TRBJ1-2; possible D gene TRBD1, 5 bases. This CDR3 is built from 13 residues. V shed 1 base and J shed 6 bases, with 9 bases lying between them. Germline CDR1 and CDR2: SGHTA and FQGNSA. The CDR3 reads CASSLEGLHGYTF. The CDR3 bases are TGTGCCAGCAGCTTAGAGGGGTTACATGGCTACACCTTC. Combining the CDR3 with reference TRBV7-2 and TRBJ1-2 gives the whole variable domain GAGVSQSPSNKVTEKGKDVELRCDPISGHTALYWYRQSLGQGLEFLIYFQGNSAPDKSGLPSDRFSAERTGGSVSTLTIQRTQQEDSAVYLCASSLEGLHGYTFGSGTRLTVV.

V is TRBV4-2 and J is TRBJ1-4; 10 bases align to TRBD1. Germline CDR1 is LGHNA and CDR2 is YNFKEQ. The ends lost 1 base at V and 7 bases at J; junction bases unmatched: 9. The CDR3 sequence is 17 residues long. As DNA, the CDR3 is TGTGCCAGCAGCCAAGGAAGTGGGGACAGGGGACGTGAAAAACTGTTTTTT. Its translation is CASSQGSGDRGREKLFF.